These 2 T cell receptor beta chains originate from one sample sequenced in a study of T cells after yellow fever vaccination. A single record per CDR3 protein comes from TCRdb applying MiXCR to the 5' RACE reads. Of around 400,000 distinct CDR3 sequences in the sample, under 14% were seen once. The specimen was PBMCs, collected on the day of the first yellow fever vaccination. The receptors originated from a young man who received the YFV17D yellow fever vaccine.

The chain employs TRBV5-1 and TRBJ2-5; a weak D match, TRBD2 (6 bases). Trimming removed 4 bases at V and 5 bases at J, with 12 bases between. Per germline, CDR1 SGHRS and CDR2 YFSETQ. The CDR3 totals 13 residues. The DNA for the CDR3 is TGCGCCAGCAGCGGGGGAAGCGGGGAGACCCAGTACTTC. Its translation: CASSGGSGETQYF.

Many counts were recorded for this clonotype. This chain joins TRBV12-3 or TRBV12-4 and TRBJ1-6; unclear D gene. The V gene lost 8 bases and the J gene lost 4 bases, with 9 bases spanning the gap. The CDR3 spans 13 residues. CDR3: CASLRSYNSPLHF. CDR3 DNA sequence: TGTGCCAGCTTGCGGTCGTATAATTCACCCCTCCACTTT.